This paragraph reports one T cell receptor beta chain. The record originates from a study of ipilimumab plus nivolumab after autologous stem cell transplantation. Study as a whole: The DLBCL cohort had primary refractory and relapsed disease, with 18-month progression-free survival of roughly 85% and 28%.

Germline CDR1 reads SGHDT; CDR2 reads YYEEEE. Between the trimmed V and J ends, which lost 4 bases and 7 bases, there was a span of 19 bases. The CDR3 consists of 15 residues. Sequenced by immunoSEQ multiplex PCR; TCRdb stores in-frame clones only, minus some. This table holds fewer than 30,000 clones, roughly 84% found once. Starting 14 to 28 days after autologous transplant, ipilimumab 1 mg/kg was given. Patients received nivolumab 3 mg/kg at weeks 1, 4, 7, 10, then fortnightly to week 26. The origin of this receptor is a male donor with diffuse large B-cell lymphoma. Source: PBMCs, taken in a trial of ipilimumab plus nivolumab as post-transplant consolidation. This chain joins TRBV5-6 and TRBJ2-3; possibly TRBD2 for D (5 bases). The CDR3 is CASSPGGTRVNTQYF. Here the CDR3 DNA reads TGTGCCAGCAGCCCCGGAGGAACCCGCGTAAATACGCAGTATTTT.